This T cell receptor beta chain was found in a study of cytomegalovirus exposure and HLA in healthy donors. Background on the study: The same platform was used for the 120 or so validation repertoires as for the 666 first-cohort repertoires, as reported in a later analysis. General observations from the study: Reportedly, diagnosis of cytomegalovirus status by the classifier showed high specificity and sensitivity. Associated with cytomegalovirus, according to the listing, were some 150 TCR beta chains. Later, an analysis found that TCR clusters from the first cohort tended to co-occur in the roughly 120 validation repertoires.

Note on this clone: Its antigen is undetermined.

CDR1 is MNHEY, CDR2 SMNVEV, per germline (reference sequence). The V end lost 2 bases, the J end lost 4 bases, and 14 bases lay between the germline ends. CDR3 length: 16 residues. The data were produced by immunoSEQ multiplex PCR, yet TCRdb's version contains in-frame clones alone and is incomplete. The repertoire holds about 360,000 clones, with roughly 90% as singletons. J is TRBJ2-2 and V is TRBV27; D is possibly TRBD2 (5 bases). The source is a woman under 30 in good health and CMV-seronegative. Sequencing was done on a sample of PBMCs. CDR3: CASSLTRTGSTGELFF. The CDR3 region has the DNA TGTGCCAGCAGTTTAACCCGGACGGGGAGCACCGGGGAGCTGTTTTTT.